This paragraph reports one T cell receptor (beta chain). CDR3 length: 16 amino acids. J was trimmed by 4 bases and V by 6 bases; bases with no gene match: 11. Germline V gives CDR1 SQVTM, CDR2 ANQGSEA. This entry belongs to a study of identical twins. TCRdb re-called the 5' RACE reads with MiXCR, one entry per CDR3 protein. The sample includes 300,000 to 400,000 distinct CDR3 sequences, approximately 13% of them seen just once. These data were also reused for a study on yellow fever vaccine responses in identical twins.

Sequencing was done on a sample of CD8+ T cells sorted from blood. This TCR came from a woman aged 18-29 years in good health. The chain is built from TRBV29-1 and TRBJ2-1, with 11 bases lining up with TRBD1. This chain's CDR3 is CSVWGFGTGGYNEQFF. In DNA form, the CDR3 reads TGCAGCGTATGGGGCTTTGGGACAGGGGGGTACAATGAGCAGTTCTTC.